There are many counts of the clone carrying this T cell receptor beta chain. Antigen: not known. The data derive from a study of breast tumors, draining lymph nodes, adjacent tissues. Study-level findings and limits: Tumor TCR diversity was below lymph nodes but above nontumor tissue.

Axillary draining lymph nodes of breast cancer patients supplied the node samples. The CDR3 sequence is 11 residues long. Germline CDR1 DFQATT, CDR2 SNEGSKA (reference sequence). V was shortened by 4 bases and J by 6 bases, with 10 bases between the two germline ends. Using its own MiXCR run on the multiplex PCR reads, TCRdb lists one record per CDR3 protein. The table includes 250,000 or so distinct CDR3 sequences, 30% detected once. Sequenced input: axillary lymph node tissue. V and J are TRBV20-1 and TRBJ2-7; D is perhaps TRBD1 (5 bases). The sequence was collected from a female donor with breast cancer. Some clones in this sample may be carry-over from other donors' samples. CDR3 nucleotides: TGCAGTGCTATCCGAAGGGGCGAGCAGTACTTC. It yields the protein CSAIRRGEQYF.